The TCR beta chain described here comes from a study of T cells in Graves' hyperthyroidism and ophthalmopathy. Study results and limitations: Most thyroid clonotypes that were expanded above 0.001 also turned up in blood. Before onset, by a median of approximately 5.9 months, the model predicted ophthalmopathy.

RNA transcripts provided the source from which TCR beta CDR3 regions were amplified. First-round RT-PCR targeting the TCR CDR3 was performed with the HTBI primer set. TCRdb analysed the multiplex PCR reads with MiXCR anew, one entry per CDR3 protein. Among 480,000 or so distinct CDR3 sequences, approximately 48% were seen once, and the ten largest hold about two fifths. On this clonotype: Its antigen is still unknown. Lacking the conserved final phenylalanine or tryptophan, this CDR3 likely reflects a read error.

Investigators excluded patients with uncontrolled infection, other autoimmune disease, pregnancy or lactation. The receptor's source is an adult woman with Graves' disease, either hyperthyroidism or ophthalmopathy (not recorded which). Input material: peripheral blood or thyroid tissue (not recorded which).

The CDR3 reads CAIRPGLAVSYEQYL. CDR3 DNA: TGTGCCATCAGGCCGGGACTAGCGGTATCCTACGAGCAGTACCTC. The V and J genes are TRBV10-3 and TRBJ2-7; 11 nucleotides align to TRBD2. The germline V gene encodes CDR1 ENHRY and CDR2 SYGVKD. Trimming cost V 6 bases and J 1 base; bases outside gene matches: 5. CDR3 length: 15 residues.